These T cell receptor beta chains were read from a single sample in a study of blood T cells in healthy people across ages. MiXCR, applied by TCRdb to the 5' RACE reads, yields one record per CDR3 protein. The sample carries approximately 800,000 distinct CDR3 sequences, 25% recorded once. The same data also went into a second study, on T cells of mothers and their children.

Sequenced input: blood. These receptors were collected from a boy between 10 and 17 years old in good health. Both conserved end residues are part of each CDR3. Fields, in order: CDR3 length, J gene, V gene, D gene, clone size, CDR3 protein, CDR3 DNA. The D gene is left open where the match is weak. Size tells how often a clone was seen (once, few, many) or the class of an expanded clone, and some rows leave it out.

12 | TRBJ1-6 | TRBV7-9 | - | few | CASSFGSSPLHF | TGTGCCAGCAGCTTCGGTAGTTCACCCCTCCACTTT
17 | TRBJ1-6 | TRBV5-5 | TRBD1 | few | CASSVPGQHQNNSPLHF | TGTGCCAGCAGCGTTCCGGGACAGCATCAAAATAATTCACCCCTCCACTTT
16 | TRBJ1-5 | TRBV27 | TRBD1 | - | CASSSYIQGKGQPQHF | TGTGCCAGCAGTTCTTACATACAGGGGAAGGGCCAGCCCCAGCATTTT
14 | TRBJ2-5 | TRBV28 | - | few | CASRGVRDGETQYF | TGTGCCAGCAGGGGGGTCAGGGATGGGGAGACCCAGTACTTC
14 | TRBJ2-5 | TRBV18 | - | few | CASSQDTYQETQYF | TGTGCCAGCTCACAGGACACTTATCAAGAGACCCAGTACTTC
16 | TRBJ2-7 | TRBV18 | - | many | CASSPNGWTNNYEQYF | TGTGCCAGCTCACCCAATGGATGGACAAATAACTACGAGCAGTACTTC
14 | TRBJ2-1 | TRBV29-1 | - | - | CSARTEPGVNEQFF | TGCAGCGCCAGGACGGAGCCGGGGGTCAATGAGCAGTTCTTC
13 | TRBJ2-5 | TRBV6-5 | TRBD2 | - | CASSYTSGETQYF | TGTGCCAGCAGTTATACTAGCGGGGAGACCCAGTACTTC
15 | TRBJ2-1 | TRBV6-4 | TRBD1 | many | CASSVTGGGYNEQFF | TGTGCCAGCAGTGTAACAGGGGGAGGCTACAATGAGCAGTTCTTC
13 | TRBJ2-5 | TRBV18 | - | - | CASSPSRQETQYF | TGTGCCAGCTCACCATCCAGGCAAGAGACCCAGTACTTC
14 | TRBJ2-5 | TRBV18 | - | few | CASRIAGGGETQYF | TGTGCCAGTCGGATAGCTGGCGGCGGAGAGACCCAGTACTTC
14 | TRBJ1-2 | TRBV5-4 | - | - | CASSLYRFNYGYTF | TGTGCCAGCAGCTTGTACAGGTTTAACTATGGCTACACCTTC
14 | TRBJ2-3 | TRBV6-2/TRBV6-3 | TRBD1 | - | CASSQGQATDTQYF | TGTGCCAGCAGTCAGGGACAGGCTACAGATACGCAGTATTTT
15 | TRBJ2-6 | TRBV27 | - | - | CASSTVAGGANVLTF | TGTGCCAGCAGCACTGTGGCGGGAGGGGCCAACGTCCTGACTTTC
19 | TRBJ2-5 | TRBV20-1 | - | once | CSARDGGSTGRGYQETQYF | TGCAGTGCTAGAGATGGAGGGTCGACAGGGAGAGGGTACCAAGAGACCCAGTACTTC
18 | TRBJ2-5 | TRBV20-1 | TRBD2 | few | CSARGPGTSGRAGETQYF | TGCAGTGCTAGAGGTCCCGGGACTAGCGGGAGGGCCGGAGAGACCCAGTACTTC
16 | TRBJ2-3 | TRBV7-9 | - | - | CASSPPGQGSTDTQYF | TGTGCCAGCAGCCCCCCTGGGCAGGGGAGCACAGATACGCAGTATTTT
14 | TRBJ1-1 | TRBV7-2 | - | - | CASSLSVLNTEAFF | TGTGCCAGCAGCTTATCAGTCTTGAACACTGAAGCTTTCTTT
16 | TRBJ2-5 | TRBV28 | TRBD1 | - | CASSFGTGVGQETQYF | TGTGCCAGCAGTTTCGGGACAGGGGTTGGGCAAGAGACCCAGTACTTC
12 | TRBJ1-1 | TRBV28 | - | few | CASSLRLPEAFF | TGTGCCAGCAGTTTGCGGCTCCCTGAAGCTTTCTTT
14 | TRBJ1-2 | TRBV20-1 | - | few | CSTLSQGRLYGYTF | TGCAGTACCCTTTCACAGGGAAGATTGTATGGCTACACCTTC
16 | TRBJ1-5 | TRBV20-1 | - | - | CSASLWGGGSNQPQHF | TGCAGTGCTAGCCTTTGGGGGGGCGGGAGCAATCAGCCCCAGCATTTT
15 | TRBJ1-4 | TRBV5-1 | - | - | CASSPYSGTNEKPFF | TGCGCCAGCAGCCCCTACAGCGGAACTAATGAAAAACCGTTTTTT
15 | TRBJ2-7 | TRBV7-3 | TRBD2 | - | CASSRAGLAGGEQYF | TGTGCCAGCAGCCGCGCCGGACTAGCGGGAGGCGAGCAGTACTTC
13 | TRBJ2-3 | TRBV5-1 | - | few | CASRGAYTDTQYF | TGCGCCAGCAGGGGGGCCTACACAGATACGCAGTATTTT
14 | TRBJ2-1 | TRBV7-3 | - | few | CASSLTTENNEQFF | TGTGCCAGCAGCCTAACGACAGAAAACAATGAGCAGTTCTTC
16 | TRBJ2-3 | TRBV7-4 | TRBD2 | - | CASSRKLAGSTDTQYF | TGTGCCAGCAGCCGGAAACTAGCGGGGAGCACAGATACGCAGTATTTT
13 | TRBJ1-3 | TRBV4-1 | - | - | CASSRGIVDTIYF | TGCGCCAGCAGCCGGGGGATTGTTGACACCATATATTTT
14 | TRBJ2-2 | TRBV29-1 | - | - | CSVAGRRNTGELFF | TGCAGCGTCGCCGGTCGCAGAAACACCGGGGAGCTGTTTTTT
14 | TRBJ1-2 | TRBV11-2 | TRBD1 | few | CASSWDRANYGYTF | TGTGCCAGCAGCTGGGACAGAGCTAACTATGGCTACACCTTC
15 | TRBJ2-4 | TRBV18 | - | few | CASRSPGDGGTIQYF | TGTGCCAGCCGGTCACCAGGCGATGGGGGAACCATTCAGTACTTC
13 | TRBJ1-1 | TRBV19 | TRBD1 | - | CAGKQGANTEAFF | TGTGCCGGAAAACAGGGGGCGAACACTGAAGCTTTCTTT
13 | TRBJ2-7 | TRBV20-1 | - | few | CSASGGSRFEQYF | TGCAGTGCTAGTGGGGGGAGTCGGTTCGAGCAGTACTTC
13 | TRBJ1-4 | TRBV29-1 | - | many | CSASGTSNEKLFF | TGCAGCGCATCCGGGACGTCTAATGAAAAACTGTTTTTT
15 | TRBJ2-5 | TRBV5-6 | TRBD2 | few | CASSGGGLALATQYF | TGTGCCAGCAGCGGGGGGGGACTAGCATTGGCGACCCAGTACTTC
13 | TRBJ1-2 | TRBV12-3/TRBV12-4 | TRBD1 | - | CASSRQGPYGYTF | TGTGCCAGCAGTCGACAGGGGCCCTATGGCTACACCTTC
16 | TRBJ1-1 | TRBV4-1 | TRBD1 | - | CASSQDRTDPLLVAFF | TGCGCCAGCAGCCAGGACAGGACGGACCCGCTATTAGTAGCCTTCTTT
15 | TRBJ1-5 | TRBV5-1 | - | - | CASSIGGRDNQPQHF | TGCGCCAGCAGTATAGGGGGGCGAGACAATCAGCCCCAGCATTTT
12 | TRBJ1-5 | TRBV20-1 | - | - | CSPGAGNQPQHF | TGCAGTCCCGGGGCAGGCAATCAGCCCCAGCATTTT
13 | TRBJ2-3 | TRBV29-1 | - | - | CSVAELPTDTQYF | TGCAGCGTTGCTGAGCTTCCCACAGATACGCAGTATTTT
16 | TRBJ1-2 | TRBV5-6 | - | - | CASSLEGHKGSIGYTF | TGTGCCAGCAGCTTGGAAGGCCACAAAGGGTCAATCGGCTACACCTTC
14 | TRBJ2-5 | TRBV12-3/TRBV12-4 | TRBD1 | many | CASSRQGTQETQYF | TGTGCCAGCAGTAGACAGGGAACCCAAGAGACCCAGTACTTC
12 | TRBJ2-1 | TRBV9 | - | - | CASSAAGSEQFF | TGTGCCAGCAGCGCCGCAGGAAGTGAGCAGTTCTTC
17 | TRBJ2-1 | TRBV7-3 | TRBD2 | few | CASSLNSGISSYNEQFF | TGTGCCAGCAGCTTAAATAGCGGGATCTCCTCCTACAATGAGCAGTTCTTC
13 | TRBJ2-5 | TRBV7-2 | - | - | CASSPRLSETQYF | TGTGCCAGCAGCCCCCGTCTGTCGGAGACCCAGTACTTC
13 | TRBJ1-1 | TRBV10-3 | TRBD1 | - | CAISGQGETEAFF | TGTGCCATCAGTGGACAGGGAGAAACTGAAGCTTTCTTT
15 | TRBJ1-4 | TRBV9 | TRBD1 | few | CAGSPSDRASEKLFF | TGTGCCGGCAGCCCTTCGGACAGGGCGAGTGAAAAACTGTTTTTT
14 | TRBJ2-7 | TRBV2 | TRBD1 | - | CASSQDRGLSEQYF | TGTGCCAGCAGTCAGGACAGGGGGCTGTCCGAGCAGTACTTC
14 | TRBJ1-2 | TRBV28 | - | few | CASSSGGWGFGYTF | TGTGCCAGCAGTTCCGGGGGTTGGGGGTTTGGCTACACCTTC